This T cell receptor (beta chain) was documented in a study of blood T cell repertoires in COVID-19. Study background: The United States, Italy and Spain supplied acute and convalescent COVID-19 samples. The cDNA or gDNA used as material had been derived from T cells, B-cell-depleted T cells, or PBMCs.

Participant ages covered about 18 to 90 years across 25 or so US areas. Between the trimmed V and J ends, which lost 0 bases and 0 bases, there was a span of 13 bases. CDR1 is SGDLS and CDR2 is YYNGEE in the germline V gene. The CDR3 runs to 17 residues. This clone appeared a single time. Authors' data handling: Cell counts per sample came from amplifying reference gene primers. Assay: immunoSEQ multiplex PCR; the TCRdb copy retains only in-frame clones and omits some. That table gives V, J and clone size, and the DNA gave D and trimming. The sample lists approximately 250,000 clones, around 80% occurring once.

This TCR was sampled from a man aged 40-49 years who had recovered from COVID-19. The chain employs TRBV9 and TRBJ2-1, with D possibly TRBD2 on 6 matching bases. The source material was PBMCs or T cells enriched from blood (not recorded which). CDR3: CASSVVGTYSSYNEQFF. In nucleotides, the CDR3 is TGTGCCAGCAGCGTAGTAGGGACTTACAGCTCCTACAATGAGCAGTTCTTC. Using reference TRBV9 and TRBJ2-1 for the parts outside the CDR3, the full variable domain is DSGVTQTPKHLITATGQRVTLRCSPRSGDLSVYWYQQSLDQGLQFLIQYYNGEERAKGNILERFSAQQFPDLHSELNLSSLELGDSALYFCASSVVGTYSSYNEQFFGPGTRLTVL.